A single TCR beta chain is shown here with its context. Its antigen is undetermined. Germline CDR1 and CDR2: SGHNT and YYREEE (reference sequence). Losses at the gene ends were 0 bases for V and 6 bases for J; bases not matched to a gene: 5. The CDR3 has 15 residues. Using immunoSEQ multiplex PCR, the repertoire was profiled, and TCRdb retains in-frame clones only, with some absent. The sample yields around 130,000 clones, roughly 93% seen once. The data derive from a study of T cell responses to AZD1222 COVID-19 vaccine. Study context: Analyses pooled second doses at about 4 or about 12 weeks.

Study-level results: Of spike-specific TCRs, nearly half reportedly target regions left unmutated in variants. Donors were chiefly white British, with a greater number of females, and clonal diversity was perhaps underestimated.

The receptor comes from an adult in good health. The sample in question was peripheral blood, obtained on day 0 of AZD1222 vaccination. V usage is TRBV5-4 and J usage is TRBJ2-2; 7 nucleotides line up with TRBD2. The CDR3 nucleotides read TGTGCCAGCAGCTTGGTGTCTAGCGGAGCCGGGGAGCTGTTTTTT. This sequence encodes CASSLVSSGAGELFF.